This TCR beta chain was captured by sequencing in a study of post-analysis software for immune sequencing data (dated by TCRdb to the mid-2010s). With respect to the entire study: Disease courses on record covered relapsing-remitting, secondary progressive and progressive-relapsing multiple sclerosis, though some patients had no subtype annotation. A subset of samples was prepared in parallel using single-end sample barcoding, then pooled and co-amplified after Illumina adapter ligation. The patient repertoires were set against around eleven previously published healthy control repertoires from donors whose ages ranged from roughly 6 to 26 years. Broader findings and caveats from the paper: Significantly higher frequencies in patients than in controls were found for several TRBV segments, including TRBV5-6, TRBV5-1 and TRBV20-1. Normalized Chao1 diversity was significantly lower in multiple sclerosis patients than controls, suggesting substantial peripheral T-cell clonal expansion. The multiple sclerosis patient group was slightly younger than the control group. When samples were clustered directly using the F measure, samples prepared in the same batch co-clustered strongly, which prompted a batch-effect correction.

The junction carries 10 bases between V and J, which are trimmed by 0 bases and 0 bases respectively. CDR1 and CDR2, looked up from the germline V gene, are SGHRS and YFSETQ. From the cysteine through the phenylalanine, the CDR3 covers 16 amino acids. The retained sequence is limited to the CDR3, 48 bases, with the frame set at the first base. The protocol used for the library was PCR. The sequencer listed for this sample is Illumina HiSeq 2500. To reduce PCR and sequencing biases, unique molecular identifiers were incorporated into the TCR beta cDNA libraries. Every 1 to 10 million input T cells yielded roughly 500,000 cDNA molecules, meaning each molecule approximated one T cell. The patient libraries were prepared and sequenced with the same protocol used for the earlier healthy control dataset. Within a given batch, samples were prepared together, multiplexed and sequenced on the same HiSeq lane. Per the authors' processing: MIGEC was used to process the raw barcoded reads, and molecular identifier groups with only a single read were discarded before consensus assembly and CDR3 extraction. VDJtools was used for post-analysis of the clonotype tables, and diversity was normalized by down-sampling every dataset to the size of the smallest sample. To correct batch-related cross-sample contamination, repertoire overlap clustering matched CDR3 amino acid sequences but not nucleotide sequences. The public reads were quality trimmed at Q25 with fastp and then assembled into clones with MiXCR by TCRdb, keeping productive beta chains. Rows with one shared CDR3 protein collapse into an entry with the most common genes and DNA. It is TCRdb's table, rather than the study itself, that gives the V and J calls and clone size. The sample has 650,000 to 900,000 distinct CDR3 sequences on record, approximately 44% of them singletons. The ten largest clonotypes hold 4% to 5% of the sample.

To demonstrate the VDJtools post-analysis software, the study profiled TCR beta repertoires from the peripheral blood of around 13 young patients with multiple sclerosis. The patients with multiple sclerosis were children and adolescents between roughly 6 and 17 years of age. Of note for this clonotype: It has no known antigen specificity. The sample holds no much larger clone one base away, and base qualities are not on file.

This chain is built from TRBV5-1 and TRBJ2-1; TRBD2 is a possible D gene, resting on 5 matching bases. The sequence was obtained from a girl under 18 with multiple sclerosis. Sequenced input: blood. The sequenced DNA: TGCGCCAGCAGCTTGGAAGCGGATAGCTCCTACAATGAGCAGTTCTTC. This encodes CASSLEADSSYNEQFF. With all but the CDR3 taken from the reference TRBV5-1 and TRBJ2-1 genes, the full variable domain is: KAGVTQTPRYLIKTRGQQVTLSCSPISGHRSVSWYQQTPGQGLQFLFEYFSETQRNKGNFPGRFSGRQFSNSRSEMNVSTLELGDSALYLCASSLEADSSYNEQFFGPGTRLTVL.